This TCR beta chain is from a study of CD8+ T cells in alopecia areata. Background on the study: Patients in the treated group were given tofacitinib by mouth, 5 to 10 mg twice a day.

Following extraction, RNA underwent reverse transcription to cDNA, which served as the sequencing template. Repertoires were generated with immunoSEQ multiplex PCR, while TCRdb's copy carries only in-frame clones and drops some. The profile covers about 150,000 clones, with 75% to 90% appearing a single time and approximately 15% taken by the ten largest. CDR3 length equals 15 residues. With 6 bases clipped from V and 3 bases from J, the junction kept 7 bases outside the gene matches. Germline values: CDR1 MNHEY, CDR2 SMNVEV (reference sequence). Obtained from alopecia areata patients were lesional scalp punch biopsies along with peripheral blood.

This chain uses TRBV27 with TRBJ2-3, with 9 bases identical to TRBD1. This TCR came from a human donor with alopecia areata. Sequencing used CD8+ T cells sorted from blood, obtained at week 0. The CDR3 sequence: CASRTGGLVTDTQYF. The CDR3 DNA reads as TGTGCCAGCAGAACAGGGGGCCTGGTGACAGATACGCAGTATTTT.